Following are 27 T cell receptor beta chains from one sample sequenced in a study of blood T cells in healthy people across ages. For the second PCR, which ran for roughly 6 to 12 cycles, a sample-barcoded 5' primer and a J-beta primer mix were used. Via MiXCR, TCRdb re-called the 5' RACE reads, giving one row per CDR3 protein. The table has about 1,500,000 distinct CDR3 sequences, roughly 40% seen once. Material: blood. These receptor sequences come from a young woman in good health.

The sample holds many counts of this clonotype. The chain combines TRBV7-9 with TRBJ1-5; 7 nucleotides line up with TRBD1. With 6 bases clipped from V and 1 base from J, the junction kept 3 bases outside the gene matches. The CDR3 contains 14 residues. Germline-derived CDR1 and CDR2 are SEHNR and FQNEAQ (reference sequence). CDR3: CASSSDRSNQPQHF. The CDR3 nucleotides read TGTGCCAGCAGTTCGGACAGGAGCAATCAGCCCCAGCATTTT.

This clonotype was found a few times. The V and J genes are TRBV12-5 and TRBJ2-5, with 7 bases that match TRBD2. With 1 base clipped from V and 1 base from J, the junction kept 6 bases outside the gene matches. The CDR3 runs to 16 residues. In germline, CDR1 is LGHNT, CDR2 FRNRAP. The CDR3 DNA reads as TGTGCTAGTGGTTTGGGACTAGCCATAATCCAAGAGACCCAGTACTTC. This translates into CASGLGLAIIQETQYF. The full variable domain, in which reference TRBV12-5 and TRBJ2-5 provide the parts outside the CDR3, is DARVTQTPRHKVTEMGQEVTMRCQPILGHNTVFWYRQTMMQGLELLAYFRNRAPLDDSGMPKDRFSAEMPDATLATLKIQPSEPRDSAVYFCASGLGLAIIQETQYFGPGTRLLVL.

The rearrangement links TRBV7-2 to TRBJ1-2, with TRBD1 identical over 7 bases. Per germline, CDR1 SGHTA and CDR2 FQGNSA. V shed 3 bases and J 9 bases; nucleotides not matched to a gene: 7. The CDR3 loop spans 13 amino acids. The chain's CDR3 is CASSFRQGTRYTF. In DNA form, the CDR3 reads TGTGCCAGCAGCTTCCGACAGGGAACACGCTACACCTTC.

Notes on this clonotype: Germline and junction disagree at one end, which may indicate a read error. The chain combines TRBV20-1 with TRBJ2-1; TRBD2 aligns across 8 bases. The DNA end lines up better with TRBJ2-7; the J call may be wrong. The length of the CDR3 is 16 residues. The germline V gene encodes CDR1 DFQATT and CDR2 SNEGSKA (reference sequence). This CDR3 is CSVRDFSGISYNEQYF. The DNA for the CDR3 is TGCAGTGTTAGAGATTTTAGCGGGATTTCCTACAATGAGCAGTACTTC.

The rearrangement joins TRBV28 to TRBJ2-1, with D possibly matching TRBD1 (5 bases). Trimming removed 0 bases at V and 0 bases at J, with 12 bases between. Germline V gives CDR1 MDHEN, CDR2 SYDVKM. The CDR3 has 17 amino acids. The CDR3 spells CASSLWGQGSSYNEQFF. The DNA for the CDR3 is TGTGCCAGCAGTTTATGGGGCCAGGGTAGCTCCTACAATGAGCAGTTCTTC.

This clonotype was seen only a few times. This chain uses TRBV7-2 with TRBJ2-1; the D gene could be TRBD1 or TRBD2 (5 bases each). Germline CDR1 is SGHTA and CDR2 is FQGNSA. Trimming took off 5 bases at V and 0 bases at J, with 17 bases between the two ends. The CDR3 sequence is 17 residues long. The CDR3 DNA is TGTGCCAGCAGCCCGACGGGGCGGTTGAGCTCCTACAATGAGCAGTTCTTC. The encoded protein is CASSPTGRLSSYNEQFF.

This clonotype has at least ten counts. The chain combines TRBV5-6 with TRBJ2-1, with 7 bases aligning to TRBD1. V gave up 2 bases and J gave up 9 bases; unmatched junction bases: 2. The CDR3 runs 12 residues. Germline-derived CDR1 and CDR2 are SGHDT and YYEEEE. The DNA of the CDR3 is TGTGCCAGCAGCTTACAGGGGCCTGAGCAGTTCTTC. Amino acids: CASSLQGPEQFF.

This clonotype was found a few times. The chain recombines TRBV20-1 with TRBJ1-2, with D perhaps matching TRBD1 (5 bases). The germline gives CDR1 DFQATT, CDR2 SNEGSKA (reference sequence). Trimming took off 4 bases at V and 0 bases at J, with 9 bases between the two ends. CDR3 length equals 13 residues. CDR3 coding DNA: TGCAGTGCTATACAGGCGGCTAACTATGGCTACACCTTC. It is translated as CSAIQAANYGYTF.

The rearrangement links TRBV3-1 to TRBJ2-3; the D call may be TRBD1 or TRBD2 (5 bases each). CDR1 is LGHDT, CDR2 YNNKEL, per germline (reference sequence). Trimming pared 1 base from V and 2 bases from J, leaving 16 bases between. The CDR3 spans 17 residues. CDR3 bases: TGTGCCAGCAGCCAAGTGGGGGTGGGCCCTTACACAGATACGCAGTATTTT. Translated: CASSQVGVGPYTDTQYF.

This clonotype was detected only a few times. The V gene is TRBV7-9, the J gene TRBJ2-4; D not certain. V lost 4 bases, J lost 0 bases, and 13 bases lay in between. CDR1 is SEHNR, CDR2 FQNEAQ, per germline (reference sequence). The CDR3 loop spans 16 amino acids. DNA of the CDR3: TGTGCCAGCAGCTCCGTGAAGGGCTCAGCCAAAAACATTCAGTACTTC. Its translation is CASSSVKGSAKNIQYF.

The rearrangement uses TRBV7-9 and TRBJ2-1, with D unclear. Trimming pared 5 bases from V and 8 bases from J, leaving 13 bases between. The CDR3 has 13 amino acids. Germline assignment: CDR1 SEHNR and CDR2 FQNEAQ (reference sequence). The CDR3 protein is CASSASGVDEQFF. CDR3 bases: TGTGCCAGCAGCGCCTCAGGCGTTGATGAGCAGTTCTTC.

CDR3 bases: TGTGCCGGCTCATGGGGGCCCCAAGAGACCCAGTACTTC. Amino acids: CAGSWGPQETQYF. The genes are TRBV28 and TRBJ2-5, with a possible D match to TRBD1 (6 bases). The CDR3 spans 13 residues. Germline CDR1 reads MDHEN; CDR2 reads SYDVKM. Trimming pared 11 bases from V and 1 base from J, leaving 14 bases between.

The chain uses TRBV10-2 and TRBJ1-1, with 9 bases matching TRBD1. CDR1 is WSHSY and CDR2 is SAAADI in the germline V gene. CDR3 length: 13 residues. V lost 10 bases, J lost 4 bases, and 7 bases stayed unmatched. DNA for the CDR3: TGCGCCACACGACAGGGGGAGGGCACTGAAGCTTTCTTT. Encoded protein: CATRQGEGTEAFF.

This clonotype was picked up a small number of times. This chain links TRBV27 with TRBJ2-3; 10 bases map to TRBD2. CDR1 MNHEY and CDR2 SMNVEV come from the germline V gene (reference sequence). The CDR3 runs 16 residues. V trimming: 3 bases; J trimming: 7 bases; junction bases outside the gene matches: 10. In nucleotides, the CDR3 is TGTGCCAGCAGTTTTGTACTAGCGGGAAGGAGAAATACGCAGTATTTT. Its protein is CASSFVLAGRRNTQYF.

This clonotype came up a few times. V and J are TRBV4-2 and TRBJ2-1; the match to TRBD2 covers 8 bases. The CDR3 runs 16 residues. Germline V gene data show CDR1 as LGHNA and CDR2 as YNFKEQ. The J segment lost 2 bases and the V segment lost 1 base, leaving 4 bases of the junction unmatched. CDR3 bases: TGTGCCAGCAGCCAAGGACGGGGACTAGCCTACAATGAGCAGTTCTTC. Translating it yields CASSQGRGLAYNEQFF.

This clonotype appeared a few times. The chain recombines TRBV7-2 with TRBJ1-5; possibly TRBD1 for D (6 bases). CDR1 and CDR2 (germline): SGHTA, FQGNSA. CDR3 length: 14 amino acids. V was trimmed by 4 bases and J by 6 bases, leaving 13 bases between them. CDR3 amino acids: CASSSLGGLQPQHF. The CDR3 DNA reads TGTGCCAGCAGCTCCCTCGGGGGGCTTCAGCCCCAGCATTTT.

The chain links TRBV11-1 to TRBJ2-1, with TRBD2 matching over 8 bases. The J call may not be correct, given that the DNA end is closer to TRBJ2-7. The germline gives CDR1 SGHAT, CDR2 FQDESV (reference sequence). The CDR3 has 17 residues. The CDR3 here is CASSSPSGTREYNEQYF. The CDR3 nucleotides are TGTGCCAGCAGCTCACCGTCCGGGACTAGAGAATACAATGAGCAGTACTTC.

This chain joins TRBV12-3 or TRBV12-4 and TRBJ2-5; D not certain. Deletions cut 0 bases from V and 3 bases from J, with 11 bases between. The length of the CDR3 is 15 residues. CDR3 bases: TGTGCCAGCAGTTTAGCGCGCAGTCCAGAAGAGACCCAGTACTTC. Protein sequence: CASSLARSPEETQYF.

The chain has TRBV7-8 and TRBJ2-3; possibly TRBD1 or TRBD2 for D (5 bases each). Per germline, CDR1 SGHVS and CDR2 FQNEAQ. The germline V and J ends were trimmed by 0 bases and 13 bases, with 20 bases remaining between them. This CDR3 has 15 residues. CDR3 bases: TGTGCCAGCAGCTTAGCGGGGCTAGCCTACCCTGAGAAGTATTTT. This sequence encodes CASSLAGLAYPEKYF. Filled out from reference TRBV7-8 and TRBJ2-3, the complete variable domain reads GAGVSQSPRYKVAKRGQDVALRCDPISGHVSLFWYQQALGQGPEFLTYFQNEAQLDKSGLPSDRFFAERPEGSVSTLKIQRTQQEDSAVYLCASSLAGLAYPEKYFGPGTRLTVL.

In its sample, this clonotype was seen a few times. The V call is TRBV27, the J call TRBJ1-1; a possible D gene is TRBD1 (5 bases). CDR1 and CDR2 from the germline V gene are MNHEY and SMNVEV (reference sequence). The CDR3 is made up of 12 amino acids. Deletions cut 5 bases from V and 10 bases from J, with 14 bases between. In DNA form, the CDR3 reads TGTGCCAGCAGTCCTCGCTATGGGGGAGCTTTCTTT. This codes for CASSPRYGGAFF.

The chain links TRBV7-2 to TRBJ1-5, with unresolved D. The CDR3 loop spans 17 amino acids. Trimming stripped 2 bases from V and 0 bases from J, with 14 bases between. Germline V gives CDR1 SGHTA, CDR2 FQGNSA. The DNA of the CDR3 is TGTGCCAGCAGCTTATTCGCGCCAGTCGGTAGCAATCAGCCCCAGCATTTT. Amino acid sequence: CASSLFAPVGSNQPQHF.

CDR3: CASSLRTGGATEAFF. CDR3 DNA sequence: TGTGCCAGCAGCCTCCGGACAGGGGGGGCGACTGAAGCTTTCTTT. This sequence joins TRBV3-1 and TRBJ1-1, with 10 nucleotides matching TRBD1. The CDR3 sequence is 15 residues long. Germline CDR1 and CDR2: LGHDT and YNNKEL (reference sequence). The junction had 7 bases not matched to a gene; V was cut back by 4 bases and J by 5 bases.

This clonotype appeared a single time. The rearrangement joins TRBV28 to TRBJ2-1; 16 bases match TRBD2. J was trimmed by 0 bases and V by 8 bases; bases with no gene match: 22. The germline V gene encodes CDR1 MDHEN and CDR2 SYDVKM. The CDR3 has 23 residues. This chain's CDR3 is CASGAGGIFGTSGRDSSYNEQFF. DNA of the CDR3: TGTGCCAGCGGTGCCGGGGGGATATTCGGGACTAGCGGGAGGGATAGCTCCTACAATGAGCAGTTCTTC.

This clonotype was found a few times. The chain carries TRBV6-6 and TRBJ2-3, with TRBD2 matching 8 bases. The CDR3 sequence is 11 residues long. Germline lookup yields CDR1 MNHNY and CDR2 SVGAGI (reference sequence). V shed 6 bases, J shed 8 bases, and the junction held 1 base outside the gene matches. CDR3 protein: CASRTSGTQYF. Here the CDR3 DNA reads TGTGCCAGCAGAACTAGCGGTACGCAGTATTTT.

The chain joins TRBV6-5 to TRBJ1-6; D might be TRBD1 (5 bases). With 2 bases removed from V and 6 bases from J, the gap between germline ends came to 11 bases. This CDR3 region has 15 residues. CDR1 MNHEY and CDR2 SVGAGI come from the germline V gene. The CDR3 protein is CASSYHEGSNSPLHF. CDR3 in DNA: TGTGCCAGCAGTTACCACGAGGGGAGTAATTCACCCCTCCACTTT.

The CDR3 sequence: CASSGDLRGQRETYNEQFF. CDR3 bases: TGTGCCAGCAGTGGGGACCTTAGGGGCCAGCGGGAAACATACAATGAGCAGTTCTTC. The chain links TRBV2 to TRBJ2-1; 7 nucleotides match TRBD2. This CDR3 spans 19 amino acids. J gave up 4 bases and V 4 bases, and 19 bases lay outside the gene matches. The V gene's germline CDR1 is SNHLY and CDR2 FYNNEI. The full variable domain, its missing parts supplied by reference TRBV2 and TRBJ2-1, is EPEVTQTPSHQVTQMGQEVILRCVPISNHLYFYWYRQILGQKVEFLVSFYNNEISEKSEIFDDQFSVERPDGSNFTLKIRSTKLEDSAMYFCASSGDLRGQRETYNEQFFGPGTRLTVL.

The rearrangement links TRBV5-1 to TRBJ2-3, with 7 positions matching TRBD1. The V gene end was trimmed by 2 bases and the J gene end by 0 bases; junction bases not matched to a gene: 12. Germline lookup yields CDR1 SGHRS and CDR2 YFSETQ. The CDR3 loop spans 18 amino acids. The CDR3 sequence is CASSFGDRLTTSTDTQYF. The CDR3 nucleotides read TGCGCCAGCAGCTTCGGGGACAGACTCACTACTAGCACAGATACGCAGTATTTT.